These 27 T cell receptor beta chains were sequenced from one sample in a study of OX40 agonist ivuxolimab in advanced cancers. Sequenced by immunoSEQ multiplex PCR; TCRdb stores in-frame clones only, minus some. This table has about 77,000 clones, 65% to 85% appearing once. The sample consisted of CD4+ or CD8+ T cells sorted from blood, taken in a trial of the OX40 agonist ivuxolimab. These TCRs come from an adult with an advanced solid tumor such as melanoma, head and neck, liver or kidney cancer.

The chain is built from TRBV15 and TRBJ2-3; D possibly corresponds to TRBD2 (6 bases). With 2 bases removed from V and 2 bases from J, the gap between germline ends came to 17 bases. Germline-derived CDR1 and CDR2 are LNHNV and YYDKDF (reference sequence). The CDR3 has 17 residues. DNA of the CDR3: TGTGCCACCAGCAGAATCACTGGGGACTTCCCCACAGATACGCAGTATTTT. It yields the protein CATSRITGDFPTDTQYF.

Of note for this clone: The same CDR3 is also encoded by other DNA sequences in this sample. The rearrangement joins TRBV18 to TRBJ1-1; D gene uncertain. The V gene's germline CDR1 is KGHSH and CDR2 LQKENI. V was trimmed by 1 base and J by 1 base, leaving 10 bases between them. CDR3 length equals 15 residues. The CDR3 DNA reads TGTGCCAGCTCACCACGTACCGGGGAGAACACTGAAGCTTTCTTT. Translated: CASSPRTGENTEAFF.

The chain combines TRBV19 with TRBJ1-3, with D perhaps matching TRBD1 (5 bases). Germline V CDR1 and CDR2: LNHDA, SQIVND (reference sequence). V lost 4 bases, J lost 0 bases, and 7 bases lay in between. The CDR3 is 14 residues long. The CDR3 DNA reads TGTGCCAGTAGTACAGGGAACTCTGGAAACACCATATATTTT. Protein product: CASSTGNSGNTIYF.

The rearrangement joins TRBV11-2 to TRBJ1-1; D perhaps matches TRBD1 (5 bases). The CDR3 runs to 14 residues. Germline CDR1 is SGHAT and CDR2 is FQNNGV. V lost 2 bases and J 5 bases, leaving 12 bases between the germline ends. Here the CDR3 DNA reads TGTGCCAGCAGCTTATTCAGCGGGGGTACTGAAGCTTTCTTT. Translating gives CASSLFSGGTEAFF.

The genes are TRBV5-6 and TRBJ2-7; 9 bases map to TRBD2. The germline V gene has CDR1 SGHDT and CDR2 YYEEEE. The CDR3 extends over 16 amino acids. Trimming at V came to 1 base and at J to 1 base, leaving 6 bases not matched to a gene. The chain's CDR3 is CASSLFAGGLSYEQYF. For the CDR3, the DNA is TGTGCCAGCAGCTTGTTTGCGGGAGGGCTATCCTACGAGCAGTACTTC.

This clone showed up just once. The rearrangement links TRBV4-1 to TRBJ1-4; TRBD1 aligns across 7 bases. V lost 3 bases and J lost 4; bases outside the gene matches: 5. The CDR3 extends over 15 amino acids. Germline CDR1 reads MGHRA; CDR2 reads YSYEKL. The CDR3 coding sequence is TGCGCCAGCAGCCATCTAAACAGGGGTAATGAAAAACTGTTTTTT. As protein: CASSHLNRGNEKLFF.

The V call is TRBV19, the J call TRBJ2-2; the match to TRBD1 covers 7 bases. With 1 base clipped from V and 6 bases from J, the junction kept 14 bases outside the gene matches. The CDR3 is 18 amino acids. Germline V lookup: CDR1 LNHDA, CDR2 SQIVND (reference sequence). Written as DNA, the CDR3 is TGTGCCAGTAGTATAGCGAGGGGGCGCGAGGTCGGTCCCGGGGAGCTGTTTTTT. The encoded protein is CASSIARGREVGPGELFF.

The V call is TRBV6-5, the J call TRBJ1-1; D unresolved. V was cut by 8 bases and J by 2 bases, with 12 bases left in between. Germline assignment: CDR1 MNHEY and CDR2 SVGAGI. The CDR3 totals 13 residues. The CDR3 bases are TGTGCCAGCGCCGATCGGGGTAACACTGAAGCTTTCTTT. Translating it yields CASADRGNTEAFF.

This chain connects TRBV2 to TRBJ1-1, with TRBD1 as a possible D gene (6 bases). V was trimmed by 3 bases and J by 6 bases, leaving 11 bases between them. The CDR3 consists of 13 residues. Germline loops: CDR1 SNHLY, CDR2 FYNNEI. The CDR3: CASSDEGVAEAFF. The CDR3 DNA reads TGTGCCAGCAGTGACGAGGGGGTCGCTGAAGCTTTCTTT.

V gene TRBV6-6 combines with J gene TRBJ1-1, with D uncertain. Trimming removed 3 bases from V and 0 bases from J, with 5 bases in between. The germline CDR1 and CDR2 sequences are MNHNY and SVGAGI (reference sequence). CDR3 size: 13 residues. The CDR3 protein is CASSYYMNTEAFF. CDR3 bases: TGTGCCAGCAGTTATTACATGAACACTGAAGCTTTCTTT.

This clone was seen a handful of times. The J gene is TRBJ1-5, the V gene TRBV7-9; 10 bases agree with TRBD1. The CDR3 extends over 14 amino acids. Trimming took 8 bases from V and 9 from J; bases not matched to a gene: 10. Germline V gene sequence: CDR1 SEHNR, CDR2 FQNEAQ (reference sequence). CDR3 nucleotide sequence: TGTGCCAGCGGATCGGACAGGGGGGTTGCGCCCCAGCATTTT. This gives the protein CASGSDRGVAPQHF.

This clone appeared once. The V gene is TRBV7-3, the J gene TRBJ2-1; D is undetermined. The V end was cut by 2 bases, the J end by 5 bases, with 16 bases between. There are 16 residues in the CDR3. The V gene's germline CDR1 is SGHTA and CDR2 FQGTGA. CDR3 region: CASSLDALERNNEQFF. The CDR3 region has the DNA TGTGCCAGCAGCTTAGATGCTTTGGAGAGGAACAATGAGCAGTTCTTC.

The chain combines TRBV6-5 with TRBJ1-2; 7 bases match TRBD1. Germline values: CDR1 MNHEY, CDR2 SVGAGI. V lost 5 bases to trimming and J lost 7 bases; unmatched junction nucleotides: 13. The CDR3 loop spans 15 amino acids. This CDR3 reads CASSRSRDRVLGYTF. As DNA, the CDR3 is TGTGCCAGCAGTCGAAGTCGGGACAGAGTTCTTGGCTACACCTTC.

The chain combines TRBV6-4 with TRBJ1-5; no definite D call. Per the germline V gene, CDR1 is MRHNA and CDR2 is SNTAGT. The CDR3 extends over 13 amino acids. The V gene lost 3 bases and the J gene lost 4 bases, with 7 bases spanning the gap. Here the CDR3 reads CASSEWENQPQHF. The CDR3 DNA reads TGTGCCAGCAGTGAATGGGAGAATCAGCCCCAGCATTTT.

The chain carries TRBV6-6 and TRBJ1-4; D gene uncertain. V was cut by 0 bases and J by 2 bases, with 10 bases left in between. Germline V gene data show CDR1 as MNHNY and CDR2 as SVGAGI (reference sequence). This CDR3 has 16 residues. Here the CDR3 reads CASSYSGVSTNEKLFF. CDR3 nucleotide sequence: TGTGCCAGCAGTTACTCTGGGGTTTCGACTAATGAAAAACTGTTTTTT.

CDR3: CSVEDPGTGTTYEQYF. CDR3 DNA: TGCAGCGTTGAAGATCCTGGGACAGGGACGACCTACGAGCAGTACTTC. The chain uses TRBV29-1 and TRBJ2-7; TRBD1 agrees at 9 bases. The ends lost 0 bases at V and 2 bases at J; junction bases unmatched: 8. CDR1 and CDR2 (germline): SQVTM, ANQGSEA. This CDR3 contains 16 residues.

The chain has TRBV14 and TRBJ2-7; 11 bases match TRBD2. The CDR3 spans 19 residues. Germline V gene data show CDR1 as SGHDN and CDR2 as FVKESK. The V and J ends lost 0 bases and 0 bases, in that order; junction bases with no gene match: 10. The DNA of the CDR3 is TGTGCCAGCAGCCAAGATCGGCTAGCGGGGGGTCAGAGCTCCTACGAGCAGTACTTC. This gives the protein CASSQDRLAGGQSSYEQYF.

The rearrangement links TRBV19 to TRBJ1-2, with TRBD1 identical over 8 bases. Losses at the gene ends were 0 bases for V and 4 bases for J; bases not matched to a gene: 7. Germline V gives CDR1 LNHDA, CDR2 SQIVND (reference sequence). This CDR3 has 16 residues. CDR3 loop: CASSIETGAVGYGYTF. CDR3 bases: TGTGCCAGTAGTATAGAGACAGGGGCAGTAGGCTATGGCTACACCTTC. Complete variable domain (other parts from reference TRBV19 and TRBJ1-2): DGGITQSPKYLFRKEGQNVTLSCEQNLNHDAMYWYRQDPGQGLRLIYYSQIVNDFQKGDIAEGYSVSREKKESFPLTVTSAQKNPTAFYLCASSIETGAVGYGYTFGSGTRLTVV.

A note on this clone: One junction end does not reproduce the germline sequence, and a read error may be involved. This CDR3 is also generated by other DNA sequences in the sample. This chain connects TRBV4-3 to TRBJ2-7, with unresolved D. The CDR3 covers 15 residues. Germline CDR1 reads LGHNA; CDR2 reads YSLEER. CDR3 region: CASSQARTPSYEQYF. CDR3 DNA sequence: TGCGCCAGCAGCCAAGCAAGGACGCCCTCCTACGAGCAATACTTC.

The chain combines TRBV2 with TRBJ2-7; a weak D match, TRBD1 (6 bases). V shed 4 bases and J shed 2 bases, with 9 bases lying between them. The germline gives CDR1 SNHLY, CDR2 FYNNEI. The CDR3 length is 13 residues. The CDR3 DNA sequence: TGTGCCAGCAGTGGACAGGTCCCCTACGAGCAGTACTTC. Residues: CASSGQVPYEQYF.

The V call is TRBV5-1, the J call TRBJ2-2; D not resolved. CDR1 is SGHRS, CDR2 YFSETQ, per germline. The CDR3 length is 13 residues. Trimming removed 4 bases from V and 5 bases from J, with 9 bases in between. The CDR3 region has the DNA TGCGCCAGCAGCCTAGGACGGACCGGGGAGCTGTTTTTT. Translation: CASSLGRTGELFF.

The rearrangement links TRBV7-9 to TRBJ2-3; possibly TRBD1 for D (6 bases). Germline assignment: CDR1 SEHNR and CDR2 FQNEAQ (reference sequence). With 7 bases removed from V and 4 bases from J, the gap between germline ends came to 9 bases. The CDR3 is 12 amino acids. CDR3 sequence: CASITGPDTQYF. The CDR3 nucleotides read TGTGCCAGCATCACAGGGCCAGATACGCAGTATTTT.

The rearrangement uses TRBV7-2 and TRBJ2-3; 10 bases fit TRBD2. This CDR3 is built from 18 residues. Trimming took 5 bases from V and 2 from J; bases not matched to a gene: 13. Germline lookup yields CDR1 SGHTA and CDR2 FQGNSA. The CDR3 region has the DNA TGTGCCAGCAGCGCGCCTGTGTTAGCGGGAGGATCCACAGATACGCAGTATTTT. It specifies CASSAPVLAGGSTDTQYF.

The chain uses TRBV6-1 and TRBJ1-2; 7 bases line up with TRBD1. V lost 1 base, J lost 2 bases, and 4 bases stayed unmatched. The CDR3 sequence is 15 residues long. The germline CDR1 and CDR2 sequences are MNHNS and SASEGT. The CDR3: CASSEVAGGNYGYTF. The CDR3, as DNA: TGTGCCAGCAGTGAAGTGGCAGGGGGAAACTATGGCTACACCTTC.

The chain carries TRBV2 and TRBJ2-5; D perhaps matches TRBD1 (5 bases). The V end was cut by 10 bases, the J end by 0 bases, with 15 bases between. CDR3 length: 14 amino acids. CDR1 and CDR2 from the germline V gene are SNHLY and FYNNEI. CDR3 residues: CATRRQPYQETQYF. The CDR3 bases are TGTGCCACCCGGAGACAGCCGTACCAAGAGACCCAGTACTTC.

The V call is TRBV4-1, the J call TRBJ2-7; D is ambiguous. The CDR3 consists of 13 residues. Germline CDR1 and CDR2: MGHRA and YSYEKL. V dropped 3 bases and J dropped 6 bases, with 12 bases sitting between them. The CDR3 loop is CASSQSQVGEQYF. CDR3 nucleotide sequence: TGCGCCAGCAGCCAGAGCCAGGTGGGCGAGCAGTACTTC.

CDR3: CASIRQETNEKLFF. CDR3 DNA sequence: TGCGCCAGCATAAGACAGGAAACTAATGAAAAACTGTTTTTT. This chain links TRBV10-1 with TRBJ1-4; D might be TRBD1 (6 bases). The CDR3 runs to 14 residues. V lost 7 bases, J lost 1 base, and 10 bases lay in between. From germline, CDR1 is WNHNN and CDR2 SYGVQD (reference sequence).